This entry concerns a single TCR beta chain. Its antigen remains unidentified. Nothing much larger sits one base from this clone, and base qualities are not available. The sample belongs to a study of blood T cell repertoires in COVID-19 (dated by TCRdb to the early 2020s). Regarding the research as a whole: Collaborator samples came from the United States, Italy and Spain and covered acute and convalescent phases of COVID-19. The dataset comprised deeply sampled blood TCRbeta repertoires from subjects exposed to, actively infected with, or recovered from COVID-19. The material from the prospective study consisted of cDNA or gDNA derived from T cells, B-cell-depleted T cells, or PBMCs. The samples were drawn from the first 160 participants of the ongoing ImmuneRACE study and from over a thousand subjects provided by 6 global collaborators. A de-identified subject ID, COVID-19 status, age in years and sex were almost always included in the sample metadata. Where available, HLA class I and class II types were obtained from metadata supplied by the sample provider rather than from assay-based typing. A freely available public database, intended as a resource for researchers studying the immune response to SARS-CoV-2, is where the repertoires were released.

Points the paper makes about the study in general: How much clinical and demographic metadata was included differed by source and by participant, and the metadata was provided uncurated.

Taken from the germline V gene, the CDR1 and CDR2 loops are SGHTA and FQGNSA. A distance of 17 bases separates the germline ends of V and J, which lose 7 bases and 4 bases respectively. The CDR3 spans 15 residues, from the cysteine through the phenylalanine. Here the CDR3 DNA is all that survives: 45 bases in frame from base 1. Whole blood was collected in K2EDTA tubes by collaborating institutions according to the institutions' own protocols. For TCRbeta analysis, collaborators shipped samples as frozen whole blood, isolated PBMCs, or DNA extracted from either of those sample types. TCRbeta CDR3 regions were amplified from genomic DNA by means of the immunoSEQ Assay, a bias-controlled multiplex PCR. As for the original processing: Nucleated cell counts per sample were estimated from amplification of reference gene primers within the assay. To quantify the absolute abundance of each unique TCRbeta CDR3 rearrangement, sequence reads were collapsed and filtered. For each sample, productive Simpson clonality was calculated as the square root of Simpson's diversity index across productive rearrangements. TCRdb's version of the immuneACCESS table is confined to in-frame rearrangements and falls short of the full clone set. An unresolved V gene accounts for under half of the shortfall where checked; the remainder is of unknown origin. V, J and clone size are those of that table, while D and trimming were read from the DNA. Here the sample has 95,000 to 100,000 clones; around 80% occur a single time. The ten biggest clones cover roughly 22% of the sample.

Material: peripheral blood. The receptor comes from a human donor in a cohort sampled during active COVID-19. The rearranged chain carries TRBV7-2 and TRBJ1-5; the D segment cannot be called with confidence. The nucleotide sequence is given as TGTGCCAGCACTCTCCAAGGAGGGAATAATCAGCCCCAGCATTTT. The translation is CASTLQGGNNQPQHF.